Listed below are T cell receptor beta chains from one sample, sequenced in a study of PD-L1 blockade in urothelial cancer. The data were produced by immunoSEQ multiplex PCR, yet TCRdb's version contains in-frame clones alone and is incomplete. The sample lists 20,000 to 25,000 clones, approximately 88% occurring once. The sample was PBMCs, taken around atezolizumab (anti-PD-L1) treatment. The receptors originated from a man aged 45-65 years with urothelial cancer. CDR3s include the opening cysteine and the closing phenylalanine or tryptophan. Each record gives: J gene, D gene, V gene, clone size, CDR3 DNA, CDR3 protein. The D gene is left open where the match is weak. Expanded clones are given a class, and other clones once, few, many or no size at all.

J gene: TRBJ2-3
D gene: TRBD2
V gene: TRBV28
clone size: -
CDR3 DNA: TGTGCCAGCACTAGCGGGAGCTCAGATACGCAGTATTTT
CDR3 protein: CASTSGSSDTQYF

J gene: TRBJ1-5
D gene: -
V gene: TRBV7-2
clone size: -
CDR3 DNA: TGTGCCAGCAGGCGGGCCGGGGGCAATCAGCCCCAGCATTTT
CDR3 protein: CASRRAGGNQPQHF

J gene: TRBJ2-1
D gene: -
V gene: TRBV18
clone size: -
CDR3 DNA: TGTGCCAGCTCACCACCCAGCAGGTACAATGAGCAGTTCTTC
CDR3 protein: CASSPPSRYNEQFF

J gene: TRBJ1-5
D gene: -
V gene: TRBV19
clone size: -
CDR3 DNA: TGTGCCAGTAGTTGGCCGTACAATCAGCCCCAGCATTTT
CDR3 protein: CASSWPYNQPQHF

J gene: TRBJ1-1
D gene: -
V gene: TRBV29-1
clone size: -
CDR3 DNA: TGCAGCGTTGTGAGGACAGCCCTTTCGAACACTGAAGCTTTCTTT
CDR3 protein: CSVVRTALSNTEAFF

J gene: TRBJ2-2
D gene: -
V gene: TRBV29-1
clone size: -
CDR3 DNA: TGCAGCGTTGTTGGGAGAAACACCGGGGAGCTGTTTTTT
CDR3 protein: CSVVGRNTGELFF

J gene: TRBJ2-2
D gene: -
V gene: TRBV10-3
clone size: -
CDR3 DNA: TGTGCCATCACTCCGGGACAGAACACCGGGGAGCTGTTTTTT
CDR3 protein: CAITPGQNTGELFF

J gene: TRBJ2-7
D gene: TRBD2
V gene: TRBV29-1
clone size: -
CDR3 DNA: TGCAGCGTGGTAGCGGGGGACCGACTCTACGAGCAGTACTTC
CDR3 protein: CSVVAGDRLYEQYF

J gene: TRBJ2-3
D gene: TRBD2
V gene: TRBV27
clone size: -
CDR3 DNA: TGTGCCAGCAGTTTATCTCGACTAGCGGGTTCATCGCAGTATTTT
CDR3 protein: CASSLSRLAGSSQYF

J gene: TRBJ1-2
D gene: TRBD1
V gene: TRBV4-1
clone size: few
CDR3 DNA: TGCGCCAGCAGCCAAGTGGGACAGCTATATGGCTACACCTTC
CDR3 protein: CASSQVGQLYGYTF

J gene: TRBJ2-2
D gene: TRBD1
V gene: TRBV5-1
clone size: -
CDR3 DNA: TGCGCCAGCAGCTTGGTGGGACAGAAGACCGGGGAGCTGTTTTTT
CDR3 protein: CASSLVGQKTGELFF

J gene: TRBJ2-3
D gene: -
V gene: TRBV7-9
clone size: -
CDR3 DNA: TGTGCCAGCAGCTTAGCCGGGGGACCCTCAGGGACAGATACGCAGTATTTT
CDR3 protein: CASSLAGGPSGTDTQYF

J gene: TRBJ2-7
D gene: -
V gene: TRBV20-1
clone size: -
CDR3 DNA: TGCAGTGCTAGTAACATCTACGAGCAGTACTTC
CDR3 protein: CSASNIYEQYF

J gene: TRBJ1-1
D gene: -
V gene: TRBV11-3
clone size: -
CDR3 DNA: TGTGCCAGCAGCCTAGGGAGGAACACTGAAGCTTTCTTT
CDR3 protein: CASSLGRNTEAFF

J gene: TRBJ2-7
D gene: TRBD2
V gene: TRBV7-9
clone size: -
CDR3 DNA: TGTGCCAGCAGCTCTAGCGGGGGGCCTACAAGTAGTCTGTACTTC
CDR3 protein: CASSSSGGPTSSLYF

J gene: TRBJ2-5
D gene: TRBD2
V gene: TRBV7-6
clone size: -
CDR3 DNA: TGTGCCAGCAGCAATAGCGGGGAGACTCAGTACCAAGAGACCCAGTACTTC
CDR3 protein: CASSNSGETQYQETQYF

J gene: TRBJ1-2
D gene: TRBD1
V gene: TRBV5-1
clone size: -
CDR3 DNA: TGCGCCAGCAGAGAGACAGGGAACTATGGCTACACCTTC
CDR3 protein: CASRETGNYGYTF

J gene: TRBJ2-3
D gene: -
V gene: TRBV5-5
clone size: -
CDR3 DNA: TGTGCCAGCAGCTTGAATGGGGCGGGCACAGATACGCAGTATTTT
CDR3 protein: CASSLNGAGTDTQYF

J gene: TRBJ2-7
D gene: -
V gene: TRBV5-4
clone size: -
CDR3 DNA: TGTGCCAGCAGCTTGGCCAGTAGCGAGCAGTACTTC
CDR3 protein: CASSLASSEQYF

J gene: TRBJ1-2
D gene: -
V gene: TRBV9
clone size: -
CDR3 DNA: TGTGCCAGCAGCGCACAGGGTAACTATGGCTACACCTTC
CDR3 protein: CASSAQGNYGYTF

J gene: TRBJ2-6
D gene: -
V gene: TRBV4-1
clone size: -
CDR3 DNA: TGCGCCAGCAGCCAAGTCTTTGAGACTGGGGCCAACGTCCTGACTTTC
CDR3 protein: CASSQVFETGANVLTF

J gene: TRBJ1-5
D gene: -
V gene: TRBV11-2
clone size: -
CDR3 DNA: TGTGCCAGCAGCTTAGACAGGAGGGGTCAGCCCCAGCATTTT
CDR3 protein: CASSLDRRGQPQHF

J gene: TRBJ2-3
D gene: TRBD2
V gene: TRBV28
clone size: -
CDR3 DNA: TGTGCCAGCACGAAAACTAGCGGGTTAGTAGGCACAGATACGCAGTATTTT
CDR3 protein: CASTKTSGLVGTDTQYF

J gene: TRBJ2-2
D gene: -
V gene: TRBV5-1
clone size: -
CDR3 DNA: TGCGCCAGCAAGGGGAACGGGGAGCTGTTTTTT
CDR3 protein: CASKGNGELFF

J gene: TRBJ2-1
D gene: TRBD2
V gene: TRBV10-2
clone size: -
CDR3 DNA: TGCGCCAGCAAGACTAGCATGCGTGAGCAGTTCTTC
CDR3 protein: CASKTSMREQFF

J gene: TRBJ2-5
D gene: TRBD1
V gene: TRBV10-3
clone size: -
CDR3 DNA: TGTGCCATCAGTGAGGTGGGACAGGGGCCCCAAGAGACCCAGTACTTC
CDR3 protein: CAISEVGQGPQETQYF

J gene: TRBJ2-5
D gene: TRBD1
V gene: TRBV5-1
clone size: -
CDR3 DNA: TGCGCCAGCAGCTTGACCGGGACAGGCAAAGAGACCCAGTACTTC
CDR3 protein: CASSLTGTGKETQYF

J gene: TRBJ2-1
D gene: TRBD2
V gene: TRBV19
clone size: -
CDR3 DNA: TGTGCCAGTAGTGGGACTAGCGGGAGGGCCGATGAGCAGTTCTTC
CDR3 protein: CASSGTSGRADEQFF

J gene: TRBJ2-1
D gene: -
V gene: TRBV19
clone size: -
CDR3 DNA: TGTGCCAGTAGTTATATAGGAGATGAGCAGTTCTTC
CDR3 protein: CASSYIGDEQFF

J gene: TRBJ2-1
D gene: -
V gene: TRBV6-4
clone size: -
CDR3 DNA: TGTGCCAGCAGCCTCCTTGCGGGGGCCCTTAATGAGCAGTTCTTC
CDR3 protein: CASSLLAGALNEQFF

J gene: TRBJ2-5
D gene: TRBD2
V gene: TRBV7-9
clone size: -
CDR3 DNA: TGTGCCAGCAGCTTAGTAGGGACTAGCGGGAGTGGAGAGACCCAGTACTTC
CDR3 protein: CASSLVGTSGSGETQYF

J gene: TRBJ2-7
D gene: TRBD1
V gene: TRBV16
clone size: -
CDR3 DNA: TGTGCCAGCAGCCACCCCCTTTGGGACAGGGGCTCCTACGAGCAGTACTTC
CDR3 protein: CASSHPLWDRGSYEQYF

J gene: TRBJ2-3
D gene: TRBD2
V gene: TRBV11-3
clone size: -
CDR3 DNA: TGTGCCAGCAGCCGTAGCGGGGGAAACACAGATACGCAGTATTTT
CDR3 protein: CASSRSGGNTDTQYF

J gene: TRBJ1-2
D gene: -
V gene: TRBV20-1
clone size: -
CDR3 DNA: TGCAGTGCGAGACAGGATGGCTACACCTTC
CDR3 protein: CSARQDGYTF

J gene: TRBJ1-2
D gene: TRBD1
V gene: TRBV9
clone size: -
CDR3 DNA: TGTGCCAGCAGCGCACGCCGGGACAGGGCCTATGGCTACACCTTC
CDR3 protein: CASSARRDRAYGYTF

J gene: TRBJ2-7
D gene: TRBD2
V gene: TRBV9
clone size: -
CDR3 DNA: TGTGCCAGCAGCGAGGGTATTAGCGGGATTTACGAGCAGTACTTC
CDR3 protein: CASSEGISGIYEQYF

J gene: TRBJ1-4
D gene: TRBD1
V gene: TRBV25-1
clone size: -
CDR3 DNA: TGTGCCAGCAGGGACAGGGAATTTCCCCATAATGAAAAACTGTTTTTT
CDR3 protein: CASRDREFPHNEKLFF

J gene: TRBJ2-4
D gene: TRBD1
V gene: TRBV10-1
clone size: -
CDR3 DNA: TGCGCCAGCAGCATGGGACAGGGGAACATTCAGTACTTC
CDR3 protein: CASSMGQGNIQYF

J gene: TRBJ2-5
D gene: TRBD2
V gene: TRBV4-1
clone size: -
CDR3 DNA: TGCGCCAGCAGCCAGCTCTCTAGCGGGCCTAAAGAGACCCAGTACTTC
CDR3 protein: CASSQLSSGPKETQYF

J gene: TRBJ2-7
D gene: TRBD2
V gene: TRBV6-6
clone size: -
CDR3 DNA: TGTGCCAGCAGTAAATTAGCGGGATTAGCCTACGAGCAGTACTTC
CDR3 protein: CASSKLAGLAYEQYF

J gene: TRBJ2-7
D gene: TRBD2
V gene: TRBV2
clone size: -
CDR3 DNA: TGTGCCAGCAGTGAGGCGTGTGCGGGGGGCCTCTACGAGCAGTACTTC
CDR3 protein: CASSEACAGGLYEQYF

J gene: TRBJ1-2
D gene: TRBD1
V gene: TRBV5-1
clone size: -
CDR3 DNA: TGCGCCAGCAGCCTAAACAGGGGGGAGAACTATGGCTACACCTTC
CDR3 protein: CASSLNRGENYGYTF

J gene: TRBJ2-1
D gene: TRBD2
V gene: TRBV18
clone size: -
CDR3 DNA: TGTGCCAGCTCACCCCTTCCGTTAACTAGCGGGGGAAATGAGCAGTTCTTC
CDR3 protein: CASSPLPLTSGGNEQFF

J gene: TRBJ2-5
D gene: -
V gene: TRBV30
clone size: -
CDR3 DNA: TGTGCCTGGAGTGTACGGGGTTTGGAGACCCAGTACTTC
CDR3 protein: CAWSVRGLETQYF

J gene: TRBJ2-2
D gene: -
V gene: TRBV11-1
clone size: few
CDR3 DNA: TGTGCCAGCAGCTCCCGGAAGGGGGCCGGGGAGCTGTTTTTT
CDR3 protein: CASSSRKGAGELFF

J gene: TRBJ2-7
D gene: TRBD2
V gene: TRBV30
clone size: -
CDR3 DNA: TGTGCCTGGTACACCGGGACTAGCGGGTACTTC
CDR3 protein: CAWYTGTSGYF

J gene: TRBJ1-1
D gene: -
V gene: TRBV5-4
clone size: few
CDR3 DNA: TGTGCCAGCAGCTTGTTCCGGACTTCTGGGGACACTGAAGCTTTCTTT
CDR3 protein: CASSLFRTSGDTEAFF

J gene: TRBJ2-7
D gene: TRBD1
V gene: TRBV28
clone size: -
CDR3 DNA: TGTGCCAGCAGGGGGCGGGACAGGGGAGGTTTACGCGAGCAGTACTTC
CDR3 protein: CASRGRDRGGLREQYF

J gene: TRBJ2-1
D gene: TRBD2
V gene: TRBV5-1
clone size: -
CDR3 DNA: TGCGCCAGCAGCTTGGGGACTAGCGGGAGCGTTTTTTACAATGAGCAGTTCTTC
CDR3 protein: CASSLGTSGSVFYNEQFF

J gene: TRBJ1-2
D gene: TRBD1
V gene: TRBV6-5
clone size: medium-sized
CDR3 DNA: TGTGCCAGCTATCCCACCGGGACAGGGGCTGGCTACACCTTC
CDR3 protein: CASYPTGTGAGYTF

J gene: TRBJ2-1
D gene: TRBD2
V gene: TRBV2
clone size: -
CDR3 DNA: TGTGCCAGCAGTGAAGCTGGGCTAGCGGGAACCGCCTTGGATGAGCAGTTCTTC
CDR3 protein: CASSEAGLAGTALDEQFF

J gene: TRBJ1-2
D gene: -
V gene: TRBV6-5
clone size: -
CDR3 DNA: TGTGCCAGCAGTTACTCGTCGTCCGGGGGAAATGGCTACACCTTC
CDR3 protein: CASSYSSSGGNGYTF

J gene: TRBJ1-1
D gene: -
V gene: TRBV10-3
clone size: -
CDR3 DNA: TGTGCCACTCGGGGAGCGGCGGACACTGAAGCTTTCTTT
CDR3 protein: CATRGAADTEAFF